Given below is one T cell receptor beta chain in context. Its cognate antigen is unknown. The sample belongs to a study of identifying expanded T cells in peripheral blood. Study findings and constraints: Technical replicates showed about 1.1 changed clones; roughly two weeks roughly 18; four weeks 19. Two-week clone count variance significantly increased as total template count grew.

Germline assignment: CDR1 MNHNS and CDR2 SASEGT. CDR3 length: 14 amino acids. The V and J ends lost 6 bases and 1 base respectively, with 12 bases between them. Libraries were prepared by immunoSEQ multiplex PCR; TCRdb keeps only in-frame clonotypes and omits some of them. In the table there are 97,000 or so clones, about 87% of which are singletons. The specimen was blood. The rearrangement links TRBV6-1 to TRBJ1-1; a weak D match, TRBD1 (5 bases). This TCR derives from a person between 18 and 75 years old in good health. The CDR3 region is CASRAGLGNTEAFF. The CDR3 nucleotides read TGTGCCAGCAGGGCGGGACTAGGGAACACTGAAGCTTTCTTT.